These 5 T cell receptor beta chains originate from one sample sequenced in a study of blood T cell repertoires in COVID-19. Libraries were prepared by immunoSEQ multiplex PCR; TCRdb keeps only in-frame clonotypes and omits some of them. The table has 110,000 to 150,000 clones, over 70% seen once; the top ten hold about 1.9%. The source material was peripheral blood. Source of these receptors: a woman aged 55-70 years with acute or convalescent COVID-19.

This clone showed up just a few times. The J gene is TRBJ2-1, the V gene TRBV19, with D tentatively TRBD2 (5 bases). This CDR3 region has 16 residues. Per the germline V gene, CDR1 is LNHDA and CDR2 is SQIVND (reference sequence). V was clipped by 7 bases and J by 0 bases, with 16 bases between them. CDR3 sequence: CASTVSGMGSYNEQFF. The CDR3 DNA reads TGTGCCAGTACCGTAAGCGGAATGGGCTCCTACAATGAGCAGTTCTTC.

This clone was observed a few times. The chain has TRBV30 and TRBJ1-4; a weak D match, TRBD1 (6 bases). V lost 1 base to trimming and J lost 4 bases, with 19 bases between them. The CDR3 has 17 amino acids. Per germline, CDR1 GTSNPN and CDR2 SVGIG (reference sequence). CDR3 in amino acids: CAWSDRVGRHGNEKLFF. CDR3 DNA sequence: TGTGCCTGGAGTGACAGGGTCGGGCGGCATGGTAATGAAAAACTGTTTTTT.

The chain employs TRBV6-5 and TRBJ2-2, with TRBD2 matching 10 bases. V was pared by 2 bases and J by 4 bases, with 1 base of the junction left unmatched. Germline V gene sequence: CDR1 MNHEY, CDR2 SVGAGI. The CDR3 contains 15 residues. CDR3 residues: CASSYPSGGTGELFF. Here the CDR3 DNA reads TGTGCCAGCAGTTACCCTAGCGGGGGCACCGGGGAGCTGTTTTTT.

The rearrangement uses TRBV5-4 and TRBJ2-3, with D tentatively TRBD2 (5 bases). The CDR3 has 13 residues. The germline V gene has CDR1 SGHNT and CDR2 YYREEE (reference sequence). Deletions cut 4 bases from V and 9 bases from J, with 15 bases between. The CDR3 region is CASSLKGDPTQYF. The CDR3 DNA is TGTGCCAGCAGCCTAAAGGGAGATCCAACGCAGTATTTT.

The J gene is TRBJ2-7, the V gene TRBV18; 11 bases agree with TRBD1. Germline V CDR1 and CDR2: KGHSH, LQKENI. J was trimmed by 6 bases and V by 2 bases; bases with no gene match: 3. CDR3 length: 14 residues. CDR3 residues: CASSPSGTGGEQYF. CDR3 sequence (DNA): TGTGCCAGCTCACCATCCGGGACAGGGGGCGAGCAGTACTTC.